The clone carrying this T cell receptor beta chain was seen a few times. The time point is: blood 4 weeks post-SBRT, at nephrectomy. Treatment noted: 15 Gy SBRT to primary tumor, nephrectomy 4 weeks later. This record comes from a study of radiation and T cells in renal cell carcinoma. Produced via immunoSEQ multiplex PCR; TCRdb's table is partial and in-frame only. Among about 83,000 clones listed, approximately 82% were seen once. This receptor was obtained from a woman aged 55-70 years with renal cell carcinoma. The sequencing used blood, collected from a patient whose treatment included radiotherapy and nephrectomy.

The CDR3: CASKVGGRNGYTF. The DNA of the CDR3 is TGTGCCAGCAAAGTCGGGGGCCGAAATGGCTACACCTTC. The rearrangement uses TRBV6-5 and TRBJ1-2; TRBD1 might be the D (6 bases). Per germline, CDR1 MNHEY and CDR2 SVGAGI. Trimming shortened V by 7 bases and J by 6 bases, and 15 bases separated the two germline ends. The CDR3 covers 13 residues.